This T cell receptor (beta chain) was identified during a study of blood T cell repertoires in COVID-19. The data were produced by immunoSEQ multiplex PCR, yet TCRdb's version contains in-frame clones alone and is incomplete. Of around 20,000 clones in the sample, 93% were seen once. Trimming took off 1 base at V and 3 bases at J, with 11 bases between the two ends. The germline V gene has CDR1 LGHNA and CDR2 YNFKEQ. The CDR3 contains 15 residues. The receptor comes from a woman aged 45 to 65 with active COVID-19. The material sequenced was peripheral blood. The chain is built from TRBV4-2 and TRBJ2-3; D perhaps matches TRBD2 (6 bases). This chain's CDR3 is CASSQGLVGTDTQYF. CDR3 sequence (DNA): TGTGCCAGCAGCCAAGGACTAGTTGGGACAGATACGCAGTATTTT.